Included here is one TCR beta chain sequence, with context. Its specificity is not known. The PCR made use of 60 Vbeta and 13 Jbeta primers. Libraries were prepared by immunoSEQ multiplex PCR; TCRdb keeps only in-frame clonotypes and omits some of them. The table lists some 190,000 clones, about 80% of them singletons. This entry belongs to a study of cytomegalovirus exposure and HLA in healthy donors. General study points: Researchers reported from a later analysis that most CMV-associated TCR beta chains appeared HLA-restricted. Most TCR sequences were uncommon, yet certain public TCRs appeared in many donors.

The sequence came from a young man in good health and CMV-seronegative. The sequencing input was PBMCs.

The CDR3 is CASKPGQGSNQPQHF. In nucleotides, the CDR3 is TGTGCCAGCAAGCCAGGGCAGGGGAGCAATCAGCCCCAGCATTTT. The V gene is TRBV2, the J gene TRBJ1-5; D may be TRBD1 (6 bases). The CDR3 is made up of 15 amino acids. In germline, CDR1 is SNHLY, CDR2 FYNNEI. The ends were cut back, 7 bases at V and 1 base at J, with 14 bases in the middle.